This is a list of T cell receptor beta chains from one sample in a study of shared clonotypes between healthy human individuals. Assay used: immunoSEQ multiplex PCR; TCRdb lists only in-frame clones, some missing. The data show roughly 890,000 clones, with almost 95% seen just once and around 24% held by the top ten. The specimen was naive CD8+ T cells sorted from blood. The receptor set was obtained from a man aged 30 to 45 in good health. The conserved cysteine and the conserved F or W are not part of the CDR3 here. The D gene is left open where the match is weak.

D gene: -; V gene: TRBV30; CDR3 length: 9; CDR3 protein: ALRDSYEQY
D gene: -; V gene: TRBV30; CDR3 length: 10; CDR3 protein: AWSADPYEQY
D gene: TRBD1; V gene: TRBV9; CDR3 length: 13; CDR3 protein: ASSPQGAATDTQY
D gene: TRBD1; V gene: TRBV10-2; CDR3 length: 15; CDR3 protein: ASSDITGTGFPGELF
D gene: TRBD2; V gene: TRBV4-1; CDR3 length: 13; CDR3 protein: ASSQTSGSIYEQY
D gene: -; V gene: TRBV5-1; CDR3 length: 11; CDR3 protein: ASSLVGYNEQF
D gene: -; V gene: TRBV11-2; CDR3 length: 13; CDR3 protein: ASSLESGAFYEQY
D gene: TRBD1; V gene: TRBV5-4; CDR3 length: 9; CDR3 protein: ASSGGQGAY
D gene: TRBD1; V gene: TRBV29-1; CDR3 length: 14; CDR3 protein: SVGGGQGLSNEKLF
D gene: -; V gene: TRBV28; CDR3 length: 10; CDR3 protein: ASRATSYEQY
D gene: TRBD1; V gene: TRBV4-1; CDR3 length: 15; CDR3 protein: ASSQSLDRGPYNEQF